Listed below are T cell receptor beta chains from one sample, sequenced in a study of shared clonotypes between healthy human individuals. Here immunoSEQ multiplex PCR was the method, and the copy in TCRdb shows in-frame clones only, minus some. The profile shows nearly 2 million clones, about 95% of them singletons. The sequenced material came from naive CD8+ T cells sorted from blood. Receptors originate from a young man in good health. Each CDR3 is given with its conserved first and last residue. D genes are given only for firm matches. Part of the rows lack a size; the others show once, few, many or a class for expanded clones.

>15|TRBJ1-5|.|.|TRBV19
CASREAGAYRQPQHF
TGTGCCAGTAGAGAGGCAGGGGCCTACCGTCAGCCCCAGCATTTT
>13|TRBJ2-7|.|.|TRBV7-9
CASSAEGGYEQYF
TGTGCCAGCAGCGCGGAGGGGGGCTACGAGCAGTACTTC
>16|TRBJ2-2|.|TRBD2|TRBV6-6
CASKIAGDGSTGELFF
TGTGCCAGCAAGATAGCGGGGGACGGTAGCACCGGGGAGCTGTTTTTT
>13|TRBJ2-7|.|.|TRBV7-7
CASSYGSSYEQYF
TGTGCTAGCAGCTATGGGAGCTCCTACGAGCAGTACTTC
>13|TRBJ1-1|.|.|TRBV30
CAWSAEIGTEAFF
TGTGCCTGGAGTGCGGAAATAGGCACTGAAGCTTTCTTT
>19|TRBJ2-3|.|.|TRBV19
CASSPWTEVLGGGTDTQYF
TGTGCCAGTAGTCCCTGGACAGAAGTTCTGGGAGGGGGCACAGATACGCAGTATTTT
>14|TRBJ1-2|.|.|TRBV28
CASSPPGLAMGYTF
TGTGCCAGCAGCCCGCCAGGGTTGGCAATGGGCTACACCTTC
>15|TRBJ1-5|.|.|TRBV12-5
CASGLAGPSNQPQHF
TGTGCTAGTGGCTTGGCCGGGCCCAGCAATCAGCCCCAGCATTTT
>15|TRBJ2-5|.|TRBD1|TRBV4-1
CASSQDRGSQETQYF
TGCGCCAGCAGCCAGGACAGGGGCTCTCAAGAGACCCAGTACTTC
>16|TRBJ1-4|.|.|TRBV7-9
CASSDPAGTIGEKLFF
TGTGCCAGCAGCGACCCCGCTGGAACAATCGGGGAAAAACTGTTTTTT
>13|TRBJ2-7|.|.|TRBV11-2
CASSLGQTYEQYF
TGTGCCAGCAGTCTCGGACAGACCTACGAGCAGTACTTC
>13|TRBJ1-1|.|.|TRBV28
CASSFRRNSEAFF
TGTGCCAGCAGTTTCAGGCGGAATTCTGAAGCTTTCTTT
>15|TRBJ1-5|.|.|TRBV21-1
CASSALNRFHQPQHF
TGTGCCAGCAGCGCGCTAAACAGGTTTCATCAGCCCCAGCATTTT
>13|TRBJ2-7|.|.|TRBV7-9
CASSLAPYYEQYF
TGTGCCAGCAGCTTGGCACCGTACTACGAGCAGTACTTC
>13|TRBJ2-7|once|.|TRBV5-4
CASSPDSSYEQYF
TGTGCCAGCAGCCCGGACAGCTCCTACGAGCAGTACTTC
>14|TRBJ2-7|few|.|TRBV5-6
CASSPRDNSYEQYF
TGTGCCAGCAGCCCCCGGGACAACTCCTACGAGCAGTACTTC
>11|TRBJ2-7|.|.|TRBV11-2
CASSSYSEQYF
TGTGCCAGCAGCTCCTACTCCGAGCAGTACTTC
>15|TRBJ1-1|.|TRBD1|TRBV30
CAWRIGGTGGPEAFF
TGTGCCTGGAGGATTGGAGGGACAGGGGGCCCAGAAGCTTTCTTT
>13|TRBJ2-1|.|.|TRBV9
CASSIAEGLEQFF
TGTGCCAGCAGCATCGCAGAGGGGCTAGAGCAGTTCTTC
>10|TRBJ1-4|.|TRBD1|TRBV20-1
CSARMGQEFF
TGCAGTGCTAGGATGGGACAGGAGTTTTTT
>14|TRBJ1-1|.|TRBD1|TRBV9
CASSGQGVNTEAFF
TGTGCCAGCAGCGGCCAGGGGGTGAACACTGAAGCTTTCTTT
>18|TRBJ1-4|.|.|TRBV4-3
CASSQRDTGYGTNEKLFF
TGCGCCAGCAGCCAACGGGACACCGGATATGGAACTAATGAAAAACTGTTTTTT
>15|TRBJ2-7|.|TRBD2|TRBV4-1
CASSQDGGARYEQYF
TGCGCCAGCAGCCAAGACGGGGGGGCCCGGTACGAGCAGTACTTC
>14|TRBJ2-1|.|TRBD1|TRBV7-9
CASSSGQGVNEQFF
TGTGCCAGCAGCTCGGGACAGGGGGTCAATGAGCAGTTCTTC
>15|TRBJ1-1|.|.|TRBV5-1
CASSLEPSPNTEAFF
TGCGCCAGCAGCTTGGAACCATCTCCAAACACTGAAGCTTTCTTT
>16|TRBJ2-3|.|TRBD2|TRBV13
CASSGRTSGITDTQYF
TGTGCCAGCAGCGGACGGACTAGCGGAATCACAGATACGCAGTATTTT
>14|TRBJ2-7|.|TRBD2|TRBV27
CASGTLGLDYEQYF
TGTGCCAGCGGGACCTTGGGACTAGACTACGAGCAGTACTTC
>17|TRBJ1-1|.|TRBD1|TRBV27
CASSPGTGIVMNTEAFF
TGTGCCAGCAGTCCGGGGACAGGGATCGTCATGAACACTGAAGCTTTCTTT
>16|TRBJ1-2|.|.|TRBV2
CASSDLLVGNHYGYTF
TGTGCCAGCAGTGATCTTCTCGTAGGGAATCACTATGGCTACACCTTC
>17|TRBJ1-1|once|.|TRBV4-1
CASSQDSPRGLNTEAFF
TGCGCCAGCAGCCAAGATTCGCCGAGAGGTCTAAACACTGAAGCTTTCTTT
>13|TRBJ1-1|once|.|TRBV7-6
CASSVRGATEAFF
TGTGCCAGCAGCGTCAGGGGTGCCACTGAAGCTTTCTTT
>17|TRBJ2-7|.|.|TRBV21-1
CASSKAGRRRREDEQYF
TGTGCCAGCAGCAAAGCGGGGCGGCGGAGGAGGGAAGACGAGCAGTACTTC
>14|TRBJ2-5|.|.|TRBV2
CASRTDANQETQYF
TGTGCCAGCAGGACGGACGCCAACCAAGAGACCCAGTACTTC
>13|TRBJ1-2|.|TRBD1|TRBV19
CASSPGQGLGYTF
TGTGCCAGTAGTCCCGGACAGGGTTTAGGCTACACCTTC
>11|TRBJ2-1|.|.|TRBV2
CASTQGNEQFF
TGTGCCAGCACCCAAGGTAATGAGCAGTTCTTC
>17|TRBJ2-6|.|.|TRBV5-6
CASSSWTLVSGANVLTF
TGTGCCAGCAGCTCGTGGACTCTAGTCTCTGGGGCCAACGTCCTGACTTTC
>16|TRBJ2-3|once|.|TRBV5-1
CASSLVSGLRGDTQYF
TGCGCCAGCAGCTTGGTGTCGGGACTGCGAGGAGATACGCAGTATTTT
>16|TRBJ2-7|.|TRBD1|TRBV6-5
CASSSLRQGRSYEQYF
TGTGCCAGCAGTTCATTGAGACAGGGTCGCTCCTACGAGCAGTACTTC
>12|TRBJ2-7|few|.|TRBV10-2
CASSEGTYEQYF
TGCGCCAGCAGTGAAGGGACCTACGAGCAGTACTTC
>19|TRBJ2-1|.|TRBD2|TRBV13
CASSRSEGTSGIPYNEQFF
TGTGCCAGCAGCCGGTCTGAAGGGACTAGCGGCATACCTTACAATGAGCAGTTCTTC
>13|TRBJ2-7|once|.|TRBV7-6
CASSGEAENEQYF
TGTGCCAGCAGCGGCGAAGCGGAAAACGAGCAGTACTTC